A selection of T cell receptor beta chains follows, all from one sample in a study of beta chain features in type 1 diabetes. TCRdb keeps only in-frame clones here, not all; method: immunoSEQ multiplex PCR. The sample lists about 400,000 clones, roughly 12% occurring once. Sample: naive CD4+ T cells from blood. The receptors here all came from a man aged 18 to 29 in good health. CDR3s include the opening cysteine and the closing phenylalanine or tryptophan. Fields, in order: CDR3 length, D gene, V gene, J gene, CDR3 protein. The D gene is left open where the match is weak.

length: 13
D: NA
V: TRBV18
J: TRBJ1-2
CDR3: CASSPGRNYGYTF

length: 13
D: NA
V: TRBV28
J: TRBJ2-1
CDR3: CASLAVPYNEQFF

length: 11
D: NA
V: TRBV30
J: TRBJ1-2
CDR3: CAWSASYGYTF

length: 15
D: NA
V: TRBV11-1
J: TRBJ2-7
CDR3: CASSLAGGDHYEQYF

length: 13
D: NA
V: TRBV19
J: TRBJ1-4
CDR3: CASSPRGNEKLFF

length: 13
D: NA
V: TRBV19
J: TRBJ1-5
CDR3: CASSIDGQKQKDF

length: 14
D: NA
V: TRBV19
J: TRBJ1-5
CDR3: CATAEQAVGQPQHF

length: 15
D: NA
V: TRBV7-2
J: TRBJ1-2
CDR3: CASSLGRGGSDGYTF

length: 11
D: NA
V: TRBV30
J: TRBJ1-2
CDR3: CAWIGSGGYTF

length: 14
D: TRBD1
V: TRBV15
J: TRBJ1-2
CDR3: CATSRGQGYFGYTF

length: 15
D: NA
V: TRBV18
J: TRBJ2-3
CDR3: CASNLGATSTDTQYF

length: 13
D: NA
V: TRBV28
J: TRBJ2-1
CDR3: CASSSRLVNEQFF

length: 13
D: TRBD2
V: TRBV29-1
J: TRBJ2-7
CDR3: CSVSLTGGYEQYF

length: 16
D: TRBD2
V: TRBV9
J: TRBJ2-1
CDR3: CASSVEGSGGAREQFF

length: 18
D: NA
V: TRBV7-6
J: TRBJ1-6
CDR3: CASSLQPHTGGLRSPLHF

length: 12
D: NA
V: TRBV18
J: TRBJ1-1
CDR3: CASSPMETEAFF

length: 14
D: TRBD1
V: TRBV28
J: TRBJ1-2
CDR3: CASSNQGAQGGYTF

length: 16
D: TRBD2
V: TRBV29-1
J: TRBJ2-1
CDR3: CSPRSVLAGAYNEQFF

length: 19
D: TRBD1
V: TRBV19
J: TRBJ2-1
CDR3: CASSILGQGLSVMYNEQFF

length: 14
D: TRBD1
V: TRBV29-1
J: TRBJ1-1
CDR3: CSVNRGREFTEAFF

length: 15
D: NA
V: TRBV28
J: TRBJ2-7
CDR3: CASSFVGVRVYEQYF

length: 15
D: NA
V: TRBV6-5
J: TRBJ2-7
CDR3: CASSYSSGVRYEQYF